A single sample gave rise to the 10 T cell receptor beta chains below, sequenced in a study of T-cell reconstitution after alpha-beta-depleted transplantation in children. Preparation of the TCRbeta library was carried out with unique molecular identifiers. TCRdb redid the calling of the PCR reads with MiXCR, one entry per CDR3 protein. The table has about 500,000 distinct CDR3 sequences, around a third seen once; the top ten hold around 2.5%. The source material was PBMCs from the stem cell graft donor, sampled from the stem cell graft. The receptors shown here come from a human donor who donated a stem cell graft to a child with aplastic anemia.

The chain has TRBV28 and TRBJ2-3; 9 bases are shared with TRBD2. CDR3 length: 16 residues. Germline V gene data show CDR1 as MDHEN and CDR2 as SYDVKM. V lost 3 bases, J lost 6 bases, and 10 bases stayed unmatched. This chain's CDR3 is CASSFWGTSNADTQYF. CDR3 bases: TGTGCCAGCAGTTTTTGGGGGACTAGCAACGCGGATACGCAGTATTTT.

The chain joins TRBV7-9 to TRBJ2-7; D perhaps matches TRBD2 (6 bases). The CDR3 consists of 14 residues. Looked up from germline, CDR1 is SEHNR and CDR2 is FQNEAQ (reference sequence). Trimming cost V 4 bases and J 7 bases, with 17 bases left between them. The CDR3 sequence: CASSYRDGGREQYF. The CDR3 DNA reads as TGTGCCAGCAGCTACCGGGACGGGGGTAGGGAGCAGTACTTC.

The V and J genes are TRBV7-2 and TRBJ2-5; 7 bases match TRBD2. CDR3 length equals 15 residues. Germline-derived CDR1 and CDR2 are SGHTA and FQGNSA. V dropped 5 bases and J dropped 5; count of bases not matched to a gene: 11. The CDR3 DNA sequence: TGTGCCAGCAGCCCCAATCGACTAGCAGGGGAGACCCAGTACTTC. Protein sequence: CASSPNRLAGETQYF.

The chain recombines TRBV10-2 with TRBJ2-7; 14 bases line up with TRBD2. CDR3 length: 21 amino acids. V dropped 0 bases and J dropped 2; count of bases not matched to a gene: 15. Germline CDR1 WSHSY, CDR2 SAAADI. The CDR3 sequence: CASSESNLRLAGGMNTYEQYF. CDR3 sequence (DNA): TGCGCCAGCAGTGAGTCGAATCTTAGACTAGCGGGAGGGATGAACACCTACGAGCAGTACTTC.

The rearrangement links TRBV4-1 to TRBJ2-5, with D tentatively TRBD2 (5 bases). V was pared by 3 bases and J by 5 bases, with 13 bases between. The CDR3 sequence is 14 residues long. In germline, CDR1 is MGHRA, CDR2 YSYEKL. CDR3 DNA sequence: TGCGCCAGCAGCCAGGACTCAATGGTGGAGACCCAGTACTTC. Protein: CASSQDSMVETQYF.

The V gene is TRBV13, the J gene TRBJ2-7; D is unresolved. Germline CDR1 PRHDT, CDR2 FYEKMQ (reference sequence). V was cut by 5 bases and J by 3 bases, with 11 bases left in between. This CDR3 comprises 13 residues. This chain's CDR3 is CASSPTNGYEQYF. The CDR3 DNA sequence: TGTGCCAGCAGCCCAACTAATGGCTACGAGCAGTACTTC.

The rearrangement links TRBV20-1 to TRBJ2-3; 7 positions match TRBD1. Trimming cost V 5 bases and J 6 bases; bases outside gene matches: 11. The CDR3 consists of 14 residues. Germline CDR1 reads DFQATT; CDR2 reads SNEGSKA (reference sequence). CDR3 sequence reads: CSALGQQMADTQYF. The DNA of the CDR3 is TGCAGTGCTCTGGGACAGCAGATGGCGGATACGCAGTATTTT.

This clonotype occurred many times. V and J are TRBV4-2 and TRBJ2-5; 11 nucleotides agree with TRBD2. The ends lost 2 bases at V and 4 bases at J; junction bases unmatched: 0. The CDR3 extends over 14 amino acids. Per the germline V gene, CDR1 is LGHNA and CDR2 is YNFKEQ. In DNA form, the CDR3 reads TGTGCCAGCAGCCAACTAGCGGGAGGAGAGACCCAGTACTTC. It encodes CASSQLAGGETQYF.

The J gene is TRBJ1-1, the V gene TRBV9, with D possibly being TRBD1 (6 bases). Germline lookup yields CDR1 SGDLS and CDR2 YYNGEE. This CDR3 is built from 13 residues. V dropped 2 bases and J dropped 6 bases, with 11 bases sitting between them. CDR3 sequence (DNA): TGTGCCAGCAGCGTTACAGGGCGAGCTGAAGCTTTCTTT. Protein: CASSVTGRAEAFF.

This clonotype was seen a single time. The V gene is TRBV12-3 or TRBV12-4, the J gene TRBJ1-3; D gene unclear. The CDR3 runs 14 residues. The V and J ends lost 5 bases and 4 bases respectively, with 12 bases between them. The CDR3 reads CASSPGRGGNTIYF. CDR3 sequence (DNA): TGTGCCAGCAGTCCTGGAAGAGGGGGAAACACCATATATTTT.